The 7 T cell receptor beta chains reported below all come from one sample, sequenced in a study of response to subunit inactivated influenza vaccine. Via MiXCR, TCRdb re-called the RT-PCR reads, giving one row per CDR3 protein. The sample contains some 570,000 distinct CDR3 sequences, around 11% of which appear only once. The data also belong to a second study, concerning T cells expressing NK-cell markers. That paper notes: TCR beta cDNA was generated via 5'RACE template switching incorporating UMIs.

The sample was PBMCs from blood, taken on the day of vaccination. The receptors stem from a man aged 45 to 65 who received an inactivated influenza vaccine.

This clonotype has just a few counts. The V gene is TRBV12-3 or TRBV12-4, the J gene TRBJ1-1, with 7 bases lining up with TRBD1. This CDR3 has 14 residues. V lost 6 bases to trimming and J lost 6 bases; unmatched junction nucleotides: 10. CDR3 DNA: TGTGCCAGCAGCATGGGACAGACTTTATCTGAAGCTTTCTTT. Translated: CASSMGQTLSEAFF.

In this sample, this clonotype turned up a few times. V and J are TRBV9 and TRBJ2-6; unclear D gene. V gave up 2 bases and J gave up 0 bases, with 6 bases separating them. Looked up from germline, CDR1 is SGDLS and CDR2 is YYNGEE. The CDR3 consists of 15 residues. CDR3 loop: CASSVEPSGANVLTF. For the CDR3, the DNA is TGTGCCAGCAGCGTCGAACCCTCTGGGGCCAACGTCCTGACTTTC.

The chain uses TRBV15 and TRBJ2-3, with D unclear. The CDR3 sequence is 13 residues long. V lost 4 bases to trimming and J lost 2 bases, with 7 bases between them. CDR1 and CDR2 from the germline V gene are LNHNV and YYDKDF (reference sequence). In DNA form, the CDR3 reads TGTGCCACCAGCAAGGTCAACACAGATACGCAGTATTTT. It specifies CATSKVNTDTQYF.

The table lists this clonotype with many counts. V and J are TRBV10-3 and TRBJ2-1; D is perhaps TRBD1 or TRBD2 (7 bases each). Trimming removed 6 bases from V and 7 bases from J, with 16 bases in between. The length of the CDR3 is 14 residues. Germline V lookup: CDR1 ENHRY, CDR2 SYGVKD. In DNA, the CDR3 is TGTGCCATCAGCCCAGGGGGGGCTCGAAATGAGCAGTTCTTC. Protein product: CAISPGGARNEQFF.

This chain connects TRBV4-3 to TRBJ2-5; D not resolved. The CDR3 sequence is 13 residues long. V was trimmed by 4 bases and J by 7 bases, leaving 13 bases between them. Germline CDR1 and CDR2: LGHNA and YSLEER. The CDR3 coding sequence is TGCGCCAGCAGCCGCCAAGATACTGGGACCCAGTACTTC. As protein: CASSRQDTGTQYF.

V is TRBV9 and J is TRBJ2-2, with 7 bases fitting TRBD1. V shed 5 bases, J shed 9 bases, and the junction held 10 bases outside the gene matches. Germline V gene lookup returns CDR1 SGDLS and CDR2 YYNGEE. The CDR3 is 14 amino acids. The CDR3 loop is CASRRDSRDRELFF. The CDR3, as DNA: TGTGCCAGCAGACGGGACAGCCGGGACAGGGAGCTGTTTTTT.

The table lists this clonotype with a few counts. The chain has TRBV5-1 and TRBJ2-1; 7 bases are shared with TRBD2. Trimming at V came to 2 bases and at J to 3 bases, leaving 5 bases not matched to a gene. The CDR3 is 15 amino acids. Germline V gene data show CDR1 as SGHRS and CDR2 as YFSETQ. The CDR3 reads CASSFASGFYNEQFF. The CDR3 coding sequence is TGCGCCAGCAGCTTCGCTAGCGGCTTCTACAATGAGCAGTTCTTC.